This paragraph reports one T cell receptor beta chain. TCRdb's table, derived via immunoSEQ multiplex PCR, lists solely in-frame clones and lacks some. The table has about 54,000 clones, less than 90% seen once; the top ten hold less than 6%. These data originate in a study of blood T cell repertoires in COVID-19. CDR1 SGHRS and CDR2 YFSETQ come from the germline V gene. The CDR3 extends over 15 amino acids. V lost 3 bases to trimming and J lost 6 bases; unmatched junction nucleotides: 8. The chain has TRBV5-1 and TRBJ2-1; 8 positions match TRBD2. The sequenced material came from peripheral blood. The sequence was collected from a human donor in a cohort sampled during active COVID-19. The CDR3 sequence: CASSSSGPTSNEQFF. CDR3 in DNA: TGCGCCAGCAGCTCTAGCGGGCCGACATCCAATGAGCAGTTCTTC.